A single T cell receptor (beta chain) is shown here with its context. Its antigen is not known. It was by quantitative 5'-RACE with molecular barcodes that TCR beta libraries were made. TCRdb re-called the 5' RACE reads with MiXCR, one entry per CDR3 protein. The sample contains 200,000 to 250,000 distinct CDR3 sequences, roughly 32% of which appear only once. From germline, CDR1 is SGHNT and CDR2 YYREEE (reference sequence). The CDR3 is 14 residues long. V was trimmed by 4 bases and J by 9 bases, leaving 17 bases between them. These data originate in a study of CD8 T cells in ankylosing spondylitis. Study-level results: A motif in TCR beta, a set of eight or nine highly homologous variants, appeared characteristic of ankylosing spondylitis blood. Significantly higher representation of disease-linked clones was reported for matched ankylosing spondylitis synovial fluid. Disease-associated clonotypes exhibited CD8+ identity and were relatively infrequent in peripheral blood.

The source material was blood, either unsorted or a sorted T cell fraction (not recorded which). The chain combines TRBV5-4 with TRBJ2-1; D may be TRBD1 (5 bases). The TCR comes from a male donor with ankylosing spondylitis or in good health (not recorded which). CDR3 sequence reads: CASSPDKAWGEQFF. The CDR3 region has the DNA TGTGCCAGCAGCCCGGACAAGGCCTGGGGTGAGCAGTTCTTC.